This is a list of T cell receptor beta chains from one sample in a study of blood T cell repertoires in COVID-19. Measured with immunoSEQ multiplex PCR; TCRdb has only the in-frame clones, and not every one. Here the sample spans approximately 210,000 clones, roughly 80% being singletons. What was sequenced was peripheral blood. All receptors come from a human donor in a cohort sampled during active COVID-19. CDR3s include the opening cysteine and the closing phenylalanine or tryptophan. A D gene is named only where the DNA matches it firmly. The listing skips clone size in some rows; elsewhere it reads once, few, many or a size class.

TRBV18,-,-,TRBJ1-5,CASSLNGDQPQHF,TGTGCCAGCTCATTGAACGGTGATCAGCCCCAGCATTTT
TRBV11-1,-,TRBD2,TRBJ2-7,CASSPGLAGRYEQYF,TGTGCCAGCAGTCCCGGACTAGCGGGACGATACGAGCAGTACTTC
TRBV7-3,-,TRBD2,TRBJ2-7,CASSLTPSGNSEQYF,TGTGCCAGCAGCTTAACGCCCAGCGGGAACTCCGAGCAGTACTTC
TRBV5-1,-,TRBD1,TRBJ1-2,CASRAGGFHYGYTF,TGCGCCAGCAGGGCAGGGGGCTTTCACTATGGCTACACCTTC
TRBV12-3/TRBV12-4,-,-,TRBJ1-1,CASSFQFEAFF,TGTGCCAGCAGTTTCCAGTTTGAAGCTTTCTTT
TRBV28,many,TRBD2,TRBJ2-7,CASSASGGVVYEQYF,TGTGCCAGCAGCGCTTCTGGGGGGGTGGTCTACGAGCAGTACTTC
TRBV27,once,-,TRBJ2-3,CASRVFSGTQYF,TGTGCCAGCAGAGTTTTCAGCGGTACGCAGTATTTT
TRBV14,-,TRBD2,TRBJ2-7,CASSQNPLGGSSYEQYF,TGTGCCAGCAGCCAAAATCCCCTCGGCGGGAGCTCCTACGAGCAGTACTTC
TRBV6-6,-,TRBD1,TRBJ2-3,CASRPGQSTDTQYF,TGTGCCAGCAGACCGGGACAGAGCACAGATACGCAGTATTTT
TRBV9,-,TRBD1,TRBJ2-7,CASSARTGQTYEQYF,TGTGCCAGCAGCGCCCGGACAGGACAGACCTACGAGCAGTACTTC
TRBV12-2,-,-,TRBJ1-5,CASRLVDDKPDQPQHF,TGTGCAAGTCGCTTAGTTGACGACAAACCCGATCAGCCCCAGCATTTT
TRBV7-2,-,-,TRBJ1-2,CASSRTEANYGYTF,TGTGCCAGCAGCCGGACAGAGGCAAACTATGGCTACACCTTC
TRBV10-3,-,-,TRBJ2-7,CAISEMGLLGEQYF,TGTGCCATCAGTGAGATGGGACTGCTGGGCGAGCAGTACTTC
TRBV25-1,-,TRBD1,TRBJ2-2,CASSEATGGTGELFF,TGTGCCAGCAGTGAAGCCACAGGGGGCACCGGGGAGCTGTTTTTT
TRBV4-3,-,-,TRBJ2-7,CASSQAGTANTYEQYF,TGCGCCAGCAGCCAAGCCGGGACTGCGAACACCTACGAGCAGTACTTC
TRBV19,once,-,TRBJ2-1,CASSIAGQRFF,TGTGCCAGTAGTATCGCGGGACAGAGGTTCTTC
TRBV6-2/TRBV6-3,-,-,TRBJ2-1,CASSYAGRGNEQFF,TGTGCCAGCAGTTATGCGGGGAGAGGGAATGAGCAGTTCTTC
TRBV5-6,-,-,TRBJ1-4,CASSLVGPGEKLFF,TGTGCCAGCAGCTTGGTGGGTCCGGGGGAAAAACTGTTTTTT
TRBV5-1,-,-,TRBJ1-4,CASSSAGNLGGEKLFF,TGCGCCAGCAGCTCGGCAGGGAATCTGGGAGGAGAAAAACTGTTTTTT
TRBV5-1,-,-,TRBJ1-2,CASSLDSRPSNYGYTF,TGCGCCAGCAGCTTGGACTCGCGGCCGTCGAACTATGGCTACACCTTC
TRBV7-3,-,-,TRBJ2-7,CASSLDGGSTYEQYF,TGTGCCAGCAGCTTAGATGGGGGGTCAACCTACGAGCAGTACTTC
TRBV3-1/TRBV3-2,-,-,TRBJ1-1,CASRPTPGRTEAFF,TGTGCCAGCAGGCCTACCCCGGGAAGGACTGAAGCTTTCTTT
TRBV6-1,-,TRBD1,TRBJ1-1,CASSEGTGSWTEAFF,TGTGCCAGCAGTGAGGGGACAGGGTCGTGGACTGAAGCTTTCTTT
TRBV28,-,TRBD1,TRBJ1-4,CASSLDREGEKLFF,TGTGCCAGCAGTTTGGACAGGGAGGGTGAAAAACTGTTTTTT
TRBV4-3,-,-,TRBJ2-3,CASSQDDGSTDTQYF,TGCGCCAGCAGCCAAGACGACGGGAGCACAGATACGCAGTATTTT
TRBV28,-,TRBD1,TRBJ1-2,CASSSSTGGYGYTF,TGTGCCAGCAGTTCTTCTACAGGGGGCTATGGCTACACCTTC
TRBV4-3,-,TRBD2,TRBJ2-7,CASSQDKERAGAPEQYF,TGCGCCAGCAGCCAAGATAAGGAGAGAGCGGGAGCTCCCGAGCAGTACTTC
TRBV19,-,TRBD1,TRBJ2-1,CASSLDRGSYNEQFF,TGTGCCAGTAGCCTAGACAGGGGGTCCTACAATGAGCAGTTCTTC
TRBV5-4,once,-,TRBJ2-7,CASSSGLAYEQYF,TGTGCCAGCAGTTCGGGACTCGCCTACGAGCAGTACTTC
TRBV12-3/TRBV12-4,-,TRBD2,TRBJ2-1,CASSWTSNEQFF,TGTGCCAGCAGTTGGACTAGCAATGAGCAGTTCTTC
TRBV28,few,-,TRBJ1-1,CASSFDKTGSTEAFF,TGTGCCAGCAGTTTCGACAAAACAGGGTCTACTGAAGCTTTCTTT
TRBV19,-,-,TRBJ1-1,CASSIGGGNTEAFF,TGTGCCAGTAGTATCGGAGGAGGTAACACTGAAGCTTTCTTT
TRBV19,-,TRBD2,TRBJ2-7,CASSIQAGGFEQYF,TGTGCCAGTAGTATCCAAGCGGGAGGGTTCGAGCAGTACTTC
TRBV7-8,-,-,TRBJ1-1,CASSERGLTNTEAFF,TGTGCCAGCAGCGAGAGAGGACTGACGAACACTGAAGCTTTCTTT
TRBV18,-,-,TRBJ1-5,CASSQKLQGNSNQPQHF,TGTGCCAGCTCACAGAAGTTACAGGGTAATAGCAATCAGCCCCAGCATTTT
TRBV9,-,TRBD2,TRBJ2-1,CASSVEDSGNPSSYNEQFF,TGTGCCAGCAGCGTAGAAGATAGCGGGAACCCAAGCTCCTACAATGAGCAGTTCTTC
TRBV3-1/TRBV3-2,-,-,TRBJ1-4,CASSQDEGVQNEKLFF,TGTGCCAGCAGCCAAGATGAGGGAGTTCAGAATGAAAAACTGTTTTTT
TRBV5-1,-,TRBD1,TRBJ2-7,CASSLGGQGGREQYF,TGCGCCAGCAGCTTGGGCGGACAGGGGGGGCGCGAGCAGTACTTC
TRBV14,-,-,TRBJ1-4,CASSQGRGVWNEKLFF,TGTGCCAGCAGCCAAGGTCGGGGAGTGTGGAATGAAAAACTGTTTTTT
TRBV30,-,TRBD2,TRBJ2-3,CAWSAQWTSGGTDTQYF,TGTGCCTGGTCGGCCCAATGGACTAGCGGGGGCACAGATACGCAGTATTTT
TRBV28,-,-,TRBJ2-7,CASSSSSPRTDYSYEQYF,TGTGCCAGCAGTTCATCCTCGCCTCGGACAGATTACTCCTACGAGCAGTACTTC
TRBV27,-,TRBD1,TRBJ2-6,CASSLSGQMLSGANVLTF,TGTGCCAGCAGTTTATCGGGACAGATGCTATCTGGGGCCAACGTCCTGACTTTC
TRBV27,-,-,TRBJ2-7,CASLSDSYEQYF,TGTGCCAGCTTGAGCGACTCCTACGAGCAGTACTTC
TRBV2,-,-,TRBJ2-1,CASSEVYEQFF,TGTGCCAGCAGTGAAGTATATGAGCAGTTCTTC
TRBV18,-,-,TRBJ2-2,CASSPRDTGELFF,TGTGCCAGCTCACCGCGGGACACCGGGGAGCTGTTTTTT
TRBV28,-,-,TRBJ2-4,CASSVPIGVTNKNIQYF,TGTGCCAGCAGTGTTCCGATCGGGGTCACAAACAAAAACATTCAGTACTTC
TRBV28,-,TRBD1,TRBJ2-7,CASSPWTGSYEQYF,TGTGCCAGCAGCCCTTGGACAGGGTCATACGAGCAGTACTTC
TRBV4-1,-,-,TRBJ1-4,CASSQDSAGTYSHPNEKLFF,TGCGCCAGCAGCCAAGATTCCGCGGGGACGTATTCCCACCCTAATGAAAAACTGTTTTTT
TRBV19,-,TRBD2,TRBJ2-3,CASSPGLAVTDTQYF,TGTGCCAGTAGCCCGGGACTAGCGGTCACAGATACGCAGTATTTT
TRBV12-3/TRBV12-4,few,-,TRBJ1-6,CASSLEVGSPLHF,TGTGCCAGCAGTTTAGAGGTCGGGTCACCCCTCCACTTT
TRBV9,-,TRBD1,TRBJ2-7,CASSKGTGGYEQYF,TGTGCCAGCAGCAAGGGGACAGGGGGCTACGAGCAGTACTTC
TRBV6-2/TRBV6-3,-,TRBD1,TRBJ1-2,CASSYSRRDSILLLGYTF,TGTGCCAGCAGTTACTCGAGGCGGGACAGCATCCTTCTCCTTGGCTACACCTTC
TRBV27,many,-,TRBJ2-5,CASSLSSPGETQYF,TGTGCCAGCAGTTTATCGAGTCCCGGGGAGACCCAGTACTTC
TRBV24-1,-,-,TRBJ2-7,CATSDLNRDEQYF,TGTGCCACCAGTGATTTGAACAGGGACGAGCAGTACTTC